The rows below give T cell receptor beta chains drawn from one sample of a study of control samples from healthy donors and cancer patients. Produced via immunoSEQ multiplex PCR; TCRdb's table is partial and in-frame only. The table includes about 130,000 clones, around 92% detected once. Input material: PBMCs. These receptors all stem from an elderly man with head and neck cancer. Each CDR3 is given with its conserved first and last residue. The D gene is left open where the match is weak. Only some rows state a clone size, as once, few, many or a class for expanded clones.

>TRBV7-9|NA|TRBJ1-1|NA
CASSLLGAEAFF
TGTGCCAGCAGCTTACTGGGCGCTGAAGCTTTCTTT
>TRBV7-9|NA|TRBJ2-3|TRBD1
CASSLTTGVGDTQYF
TGTGCCAGCAGCTTAACCACAGGGGTAGGGGATACGCAGTATTTT
>TRBV7-9|NA|TRBJ1-1|NA
CASSLPARMNTEAFF
TGTGCCAGCAGCCTCCCCGCTAGGATGAACACTGAAGCTTTCTTT
>TRBV9|NA|TRBJ1-2|NA
CASSRPPRGKTNYGYTF
TGTGCCAGCAGCCGCCCCCCGAGGGGCAAAACTAACTATGGCTACACCTTC
>TRBV4-1|NA|TRBJ2-1|TRBD2
CASSQDSGRAYNEQFF
TGCGCCAGCAGCCAAGATTCCGGGAGGGCCTACAATGAGCAGTTCTTC
>TRBV7-2|few|TRBJ2-7|NA
CASSSQGNEQYF
TGTGCCAGCAGCTCACAGGGCAACGAGCAGTACTTC
>TRBV15|NA|TRBJ2-7|NA
CATSRGTDKIYEQYF
TGTGCCACCAGCAGAGGAACTGACAAAATCTACGAGCAGTACTTC
>TRBV18|NA|TRBJ1-4|TRBD1
CASSPRGTDNEKLFF
TGTGCCAGCTCACCACGCGGGACAGATAATGAAAAACTGTTTTTT
>TRBV3-1/TRBV3-2|NA|TRBJ2-7|TRBD2
CASSKGLAGIYEQYF
TGTGCCAGCAGCAAGGGACTAGCGGGGATCTACGAGCAGTACTTC
>TRBV4-1|NA|TRBJ2-1|NA
CASSQGSVTGGGHYNEQFF
TGCGCCAGCAGCCAAGGATCGGTCACCGGAGGGGGCCACTACAATGAGCAGTTCTTC
>TRBV11-2|few|TRBJ2-7|TRBD2
CASSLGTSAGYEQYF
TGTGCCAGCAGCTTAGGGACTAGCGCGGGTTACGAGCAGTACTTC
>TRBV18|NA|TRBJ1-2|NA
CASSLSEAAQNYGYTF
TGTGCCAGCTCACTTTCGGAGGCAGCCCAAAACTATGGCTACACCTTC
>TRBV5-4|NA|TRBJ1-1|TRBD1
CASSLRGRVTNTEAFF
TGTGCCAGCAGCTTGAGGGGGCGCGTAACGAACACTGAAGCTTTCTTT
>TRBV9|once|TRBJ1-1|NA
CASSVLEGSGKAFF
TGTGCCAGCAGCGTATTGGAGGGTTCGGGGAAAGCTTTCTTT
>TRBV7-9|NA|TRBJ1-1|NA
CASSFGRDGPRAFF
TGTGCCAGCAGCTTTGGGCGAGATGGCCCGCGAGCTTTCTTT
>TRBV27|NA|TRBJ1-3|NA
CASSPRGAGNTIYF
TGTGCCAGCAGTCCTCGAGGGGCTGGAAACACCATATATTTT
>TRBV7-9|NA|TRBJ2-7|TRBD1
CASSFDRGEQYF
TGTGCCAGCAGCTTTGACAGGGGCGAGCAGTACTTC
>TRBV12-5|NA|TRBJ2-2|NA
CASGLVFEGRGELFF
TGTGCTAGTGGTTTGGTATTTGAGGGGCGAGGGGAGCTGTTTTTT
>TRBV6-5|NA|TRBJ2-7|NA
CASRRSVFSEQYF
TGTGCCAGCAGAAGGTCAGTCTTCAGCGAGCAGTACTTC
>TRBV11-3|NA|TRBJ1-5|TRBD1
CASSWTGKGNQPQHF
TGTGCCAGCAGCTGGACAGGGAAGGGCAATCAGCCCCAGCATTTT
>TRBV3-1/TRBV3-2|NA|TRBJ2-7|TRBD1
CASSFGTGEEQYF
TGTGCCAGCAGCTTCGGGACAGGGGAGGAGCAGTACTTC
>TRBV29-1|NA|TRBJ1-3|NA
CSVDGGPTGNTIYF
TGCAGCGTCGATGGAGGCCCAACGGGAAACACCATATATTTT
>TRBV7-6|once|TRBJ1-6|NA
CASSLSGDNSPLHF
TGTGCCAGCAGCTTATCCGGAGATAATTCACCCCTCCACTTT
>TRBV30|NA|TRBJ2-1|NA
CAWSVLGVGEQFF
TGTGCCTGGAGTGTACTGGGAGTTGGTGAGCAGTTCTTC
>TRBV6-2/TRBV6-3|NA|TRBJ2-7|NA
CASSYLATASLYEQYF
TGTGCCAGCAGTTACTTGGCTACCGCCTCCCTCTACGAGCAGTACTTC
>TRBV14|NA|TRBJ1-2|NA
CASSQTSNYGYTF
TGTGCCAGCAGCCAAACATCCAACTATGGCTACACCTTC
>TRBV30|NA|TRBJ1-4|TRBD1
CARSTTGDDEKLFF
TGTGCCCGCTCGACGACAGGGGATGATGAAAAACTGTTTTTT
>TRBV27|NA|TRBJ1-1|NA
CASSPNRDPTEAFF
TGTGCCAGCAGTCCTAACAGGGACCCCACTGAAGCTTTCTTT